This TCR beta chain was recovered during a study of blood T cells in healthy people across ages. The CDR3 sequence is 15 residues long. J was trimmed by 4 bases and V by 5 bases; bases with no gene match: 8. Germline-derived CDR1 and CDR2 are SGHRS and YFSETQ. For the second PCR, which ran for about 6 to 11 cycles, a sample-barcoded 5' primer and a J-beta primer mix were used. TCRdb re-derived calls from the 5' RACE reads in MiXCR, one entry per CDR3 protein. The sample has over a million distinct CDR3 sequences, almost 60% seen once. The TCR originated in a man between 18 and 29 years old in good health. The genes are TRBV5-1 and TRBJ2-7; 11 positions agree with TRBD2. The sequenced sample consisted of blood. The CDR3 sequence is CASSFRLAGKYEQYF. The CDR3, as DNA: TGCGCCAGCAGTTTTCGACTAGCGGGAAAGTACGAGCAGTACTTC.